This T cell receptor (beta chain) came from a study of T cell responses to AZD1222 COVID-19 vaccine. V lost 3 bases and J lost 1, with 9 bases in between. Germline V gene sequence: CDR1 MNHNS, CDR2 SASEGT. This CDR3 is 14 amino acids long. Study-level points and caveats: Spike-specific TCR breadth and depth went up after people got two AZD1222 doses. In the spike-specific TCR repertoire, nearly half reportedly target unmutated variant regions. White British people made up most donors, females outnumbered males, and clonal diversity was possibly underestimated.

For this clone: Antigen specificity is unknown.

TCRdb's table, derived via immunoSEQ multiplex PCR, lists solely in-frame clones and lacks some. The sample contains about 90,000 clones, 85% of which appear only once. V and J are TRBV6-1 and TRBJ2-5; TRBD2 might be the D (5 bases). This TCR came from an adult who received the AZD1222 COVID-19 vaccine. Sequencing was performed on peripheral blood, taken 28 days after the second AZD1222 dose. Here the CDR3 reads CASSDGGAQETQYF. In DNA form, the CDR3 reads TGTGCCAGCAGTGATGGAGGTGCCCAAGAGACCCAGTACTTC.